Following are 8 T cell receptor beta chains from one sample sequenced in a study of shared clonotypes between healthy human individuals. Sequencing used immunoSEQ multiplex PCR; TCRdb keeps in-frame clones, though not all of them. The table has hundreds of thousands of clones, around 72% seen once. The specimen was memory CD4+ T cells sorted from blood. As for subset: CD45RA-negative fraction. Every receptor here comes from a woman in her thirties in good health.

CDR3 amino acids: CASREQGTPETQYF. CDR3 DNA sequence: TGTGCCAGCAGGGAACAGGGTACCCCAGAGACCCAGTACTTC. The chain combines TRBV2 with TRBJ2-5, with D perhaps matching TRBD1 (6 bases). The CDR3 consists of 14 residues. The germline CDR1 and CDR2 sequences are SNHLY and FYNNEI. Trimming took off 6 bases at V and 4 bases at J, with 15 bases between the two ends.

The table lists this clone with many counts. The chain links TRBV11-2 to TRBJ2-3; 7 bases map to TRBD1. This CDR3 is 12 amino acids long. Germline V gene lookup returns CDR1 SGHAT and CDR2 FQNNGV. V was clipped by 5 bases and J by 6 bases; unmatched bases: 2. CDR3 in DNA: TGTGCCAGCAGCGCACAGGGGGATACGCAGTATTTT. It translates to CASSAQGDTQYF.

This rearrangement joins TRBV5-4 to TRBJ2-7; D possibly corresponds to TRBD2 (5 bases). Germline CDR1 and CDR2: SGHNT and YYREEE (reference sequence). Trimming took off 1 base at V and 6 bases at J, with 14 bases between the two ends. There are 14 residues in the CDR3. For the CDR3, the DNA is TGTGCCAGCAGCTTGATGCTAGCCGACTCCGAGCAGTACTTC. Protein product: CASSLMLADSEQYF.

The chain is built from TRBV23-1 and TRBJ1-5; D is uncertain. TRBV23-1 is assigned to the ORF class and has an uncertain function. V lost 0 bases, J lost 2 bases, and 14 bases lay in between. The CDR3 runs 17 residues. Here the CDR3 DNA reads TGCGCCAGCAGTCAATCAAAAGGTCCTCTTCGCAATCAGCCCCAGCATTTT. Protein: CASSQSKGPLRNQPQHF.

This clone was found a few times. The chain joins TRBV15 to TRBJ1-2, with a tentative D call TRBD1 (5 bases). CDR3 length: 14 amino acids. Germline loops: CDR1 LNHNV, CDR2 YYDKDF (reference sequence). The V gene lost 4 bases and the J gene lost 4 bases, with 13 bases spanning the gap. The CDR3 is CATSTPDKLYGYTF. CDR3 DNA: TGTGCCACCAGCACCCCGGACAAGCTCTATGGCTACACCTTC. Based on the CDR3 plus reference TRBV15 and TRBJ1-2, the full variable domain is DAMVIQNPRYQVTQFGKPVTLSCSQTLNHNVMYWYQQKSSQAPKLLFHYYDKDFNNEADTPDNFQSRRPNTSFCFLDIRSPGLGDTAMYLCATSTPDKLYGYTFGSGTRLTVV.

The chain recombines TRBV6-6 with TRBJ2-1; TRBD1 might be the D (6 bases). The V and J ends lost 0 bases and 10 bases respectively, with 16 bases between them. The CDR3 extends over 15 amino acids. The V gene's germline CDR1 is MNHNY and CDR2 SVGAGI (reference sequence). This chain's CDR3 is CASSYSRTGRTEQFF. The CDR3 DNA reads TGTGCCAGCAGTTACTCGAGAACAGGGAGAACCGAGCAGTTCTTC.

A single count supports this clone. J is TRBJ2-1 and V is TRBV18, with TRBD2 identical over 10 bases. The CDR3 has 16 residues. In germline, CDR1 is KGHSH, CDR2 LQKENI. With V trimmed by 4 bases and J by 5 bases, 8 bases remained unmatched. The CDR3: CASSLSGTSVNNEQFF. CDR3 DNA: TGTGCCAGCTCACTCTCCGGGACTAGCGTAAACAATGAGCAGTTCTTC.

A single count supports this clone. V is TRBV6-5 and J is TRBJ2-5, with D unclear. V dropped 5 bases and J dropped 6 bases, with 1 base sitting between them. Germline-derived CDR1 and CDR2 are MNHEY and SVGAGI. CDR3 length: 9 amino acids. CDR3 coding DNA: TGTGCCAGCAGTCAGACCCAGTACTTC. Translated, it gives CASSQTQYF.